The 31 T cell receptor beta chains presented below share a single source sample, sequenced in a study of CD8 T cells in ankylosing spondylitis. Using its own MiXCR run on the 5' RACE reads, TCRdb lists one record per CDR3 protein. The data show a few hundred thousand distinct CDR3 sequences, around 11% seen once. The sequenced sample consisted of blood, either unsorted or a sorted T cell fraction (not recorded which). The receptors stem from a male donor with ankylosing spondylitis or in good health (not recorded which).

This clonotype was counted between two and nine times. This chain links TRBV29-1 with TRBJ2-5; D may correspond to TRBD1 or TRBD2 (5 bases each). Germline V gives CDR1 SQVTM, CDR2 ANQGSEA. The CDR3 length is 12 residues. The V gene lost 1 base and the J gene lost 5 bases, with 8 bases spanning the gap. CDR3 residues: CSVEAWGETQYF. In nucleotides, the CDR3 is TGCAGCGTTGAAGCCTGGGGGGAGACCCAGTACTTC.

This clonotype was detected only a few times. The gene calls are TRBV10-3 and TRBJ2-7; TRBD1 agrees at 11 bases. This CDR3 comprises 15 residues. The germline V gene encodes CDR1 ENHRY and CDR2 SYGVKD. V was clipped by 2 bases and J by 6 bases; unmatched bases: 6. The CDR3 sequence: CAISELRGTGGEQYF. The CDR3 DNA is TGTGCCATCAGTGAGCTGCGGGGGACAGGGGGCGAGCAGTACTTC.

V is TRBV3-1 and J is TRBJ2-7, with 11 nucleotides matching TRBD2. V lost 4 bases and J lost 3; bases outside the gene matches: 11. The CDR3 is 17 residues long. CDR1 LGHDT and CDR2 YNNKEL come from the germline V gene (reference sequence). DNA of the CDR3: TGTGCCAGCAGCCGCACCAGAGCCGGGACTAGCGGCTACGAGCAGTACTTC. Translation: CASSRTRAGTSGYEQYF.

This clonotype was detected ten times or more. The chain employs TRBV7-2 and TRBJ2-2; the match to TRBD2 covers 11 bases. The junction had 10 bases not matched to a gene; V was cut back by 5 bases and J by 5 bases. The CDR3 runs 17 residues. Germline CDR1 is SGHTA and CDR2 is FQGNSA. Written as DNA, the CDR3 is TGTGCCAGCAGCCCGGACTTACTAGCGGGGGCTACCGGGGAGCTGTTTTTT. Translating gives CASSPDLLAGATGELFF.

This clonotype was recorded many times. The chain uses TRBV29-1 and TRBJ2-3, with D perhaps assigned TRBD1 or TRBD2 (5 bases each). Looked up from germline, CDR1 is SQVTM and CDR2 is ANQGSEA. The CDR3 runs 13 residues. The ends were cut back, 5 bases at V and 3 bases at J, with 12 bases in the middle. The CDR3 loop is CSVRRDETDTQYF. CDR3 DNA: TGCAGCGTTAGACGGGACGAGACAGATACGCAGTATTTT.

Many counts were recorded for this clonotype. The chain has TRBV4-2 and TRBJ2-7, with D possibly matching TRBD2 (5 bases). CDR1 is LGHNA, CDR2 YNFKEQ, per germline. CDR3 size: 15 residues. Trimming removed 0 bases at V and 2 bases at J, with 11 bases between. The CDR3 DNA reads TGTGCCAGCAGCCAAGATTTCGGAGGACCCTACGAGCAGTACTTC. Amino acids: CASSQDFGGPYEQYF.

The chain is built from TRBV28 and TRBJ1-5; TRBD1 aligns across 8 bases. V lost 3 bases, J lost 4 bases, and 5 bases stayed unmatched. The CDR3 length is 15 residues. CDR1 is MDHEN and CDR2 is SYDVKM in the germline V gene. The CDR3 bases are TGTGCCAGCAGTTTTGCGGACAGGGATAATCAGCCCCAGCATTTT. It specifies CASSFADRDNQPQHF.

This clonotype was counted at least ten times. The gene calls are TRBV20-1 and TRBJ2-3, with unresolved D. Germline CDR1 and CDR2: DFQATT and SNEGSKA (reference sequence). CDR3 length: 13 residues. V was shortened by 5 bases and J by 2 bases, with 11 bases between the two germline ends. The CDR3 sequence: CSAPQPNTDTQYF. The CDR3 coding sequence is TGCAGTGCTCCACAGCCTAACACAGATACGCAGTATTTT.

This clonotype came up a few times. Here the CDR3 reads CATSKGPEAFF. DNA for the CDR3: TGTGCCACCAGCAAAGGACCGGAAGCTTTCTTT. This chain joins TRBV15 and TRBJ1-1; D is unclear. Looked up from germline, CDR1 is LNHNV and CDR2 is YYDKDF (reference sequence). Trimming stripped 4 bases from V and 8 bases from J, with 8 bases between. The CDR3 has 11 residues.

This clonotype was detected ten times or more. The rearrangement links TRBV20-1 to TRBJ2-1; a possible D gene is TRBD2 (5 bases). The CDR3 sequence is 15 residues long. Germline loops: CDR1 DFQATT, CDR2 SNEGSKA (reference sequence). Trimming cost V 8 bases and J 5 bases, with 22 bases left between them. Written as DNA, the CDR3 is TGCAGTACGAGGGCGGAACTCAGACCTGACAATGAGCAGTTCTTC. Amino acid sequence: CSTRAELRPDNEQFF.

This clonotype has ten or more counts. The V call is TRBV12-3 or TRBV12-4, the J call TRBJ1-2, with D perhaps matching TRBD1 (5 bases). Between the trimmed V and J ends, which lost 6 bases and 2 bases, there was a span of 16 bases. CDR3 length: 15 amino acids. CDR3 DNA: TGTGCCAGCAGCCACGCCGGGACGGCCAACTATGGCTACACCTTC. This translates into CASSHAGTANYGYTF.

The genes are TRBV12-3 or TRBV12-4 and TRBJ2-7, with TRBD2 matching 8 bases. V lost 8 bases and J lost 7; bases outside the gene matches: 22. The CDR3 consists of 17 residues. CDR3 in DNA: TGTGCCAGCGCCCGGGGACGGGGGACCGACGGGAGGGGGGAGCAGTACTTC. Its protein product is CASARGRGTDGRGEQYF.

This clonotype was seen ten or more times. J is TRBJ1-5 and V is TRBV15; TRBD1 is a possible D gene (5 bases). This CDR3 spans 18 amino acids. Germline V lookup: CDR1 LNHNV, CDR2 YYDKDF (reference sequence). Trimming took off 0 bases at V and 6 bases at J, with 21 bases between the two ends. This CDR3 is CATSRDSATGTGTQPQHF. CDR3 nucleotides: TGTGCCACCAGCAGAGATTCGGCGACCGGGACTGGGACTCAGCCCCAGCATTTT.

This clonotype was detected only a few times. This sequence joins TRBV21-1 and TRBJ2-3; the table's D call, TRBD1, has no DNA check behind it. TRBV21-1 is flagged as a pseudogene. This CDR3 is built from 14 residues. The CDR3 is CASTRDGDTDTQYF. The CDR3 DNA reads as TGTGCCAGCACCCGGGACGGAGACACAGATACGCAGTATTTT.

This clonotype was counted many times. The rearrangement links TRBV12-3 or TRBV12-4 to TRBJ2-7; the match to TRBD1 covers 11 bases. This CDR3 is built from 15 residues. With V trimmed by 5 bases and J by 6 bases, 9 bases remained unmatched. The CDR3 DNA is TGTGCCAGCAGTCCTTTAGGTGGGACAGGGGGCGAGCAGTACTTC. Translation gives CASSPLGGTGGEQYF.

This clonotype was counted many times. The genes are TRBV3-1 and TRBJ1-5, with a weak D call TRBD1 (5 bases). The germline CDR1 and CDR2 sequences are LGHDT and YNNKEL (reference sequence). V dropped 1 base and J dropped 2 bases, with 9 bases sitting between them. The CDR3 extends over 15 amino acids. This CDR3 reads CASSQGQGGNQPQHF. CDR3 DNA sequence: TGTGCCAGCAGCCAAGGGCAGGGTGGCAATCAGCCCCAGCATTTT.

This clonotype came up a few times. The chain joins TRBV18 to TRBJ2-5; 7 positions match TRBD1. There are 13 residues in the CDR3. Per the germline V gene, CDR1 is KGHSH and CDR2 is LQKENI. Losses at the gene ends were 5 bases for V and 5 bases for J; bases not matched to a gene: 5. The CDR3: CASSSYRGETQYF. The CDR3 bases are TGTGCCAGCTCATCTTACAGGGGTGAGACCCAGTACTTC. Combining the CDR3 with reference TRBV18 and TRBJ2-5 gives the whole variable domain NAGVMQNPRHLVRRRGQEARLRCSPMKGHSHVYWYRQLPEEGLKFMVYLQKENIIDESGMPKERFSAEFPKEGPSILRIQQVVRGDSAAYFCASSSYRGETQYFGPGTRLLVL.

This rearrangement joins TRBV13 to TRBJ1-2; 9 bases map to TRBD1. Germline V gene sequence: CDR1 PRHDT, CDR2 FYEKMQ (reference sequence). This CDR3 contains 14 residues. The V and J ends lost 4 bases and 7 bases, in that order; junction bases with no gene match: 7. Here the CDR3 reads CASSSGTGRSGYTF. In DNA form, the CDR3 reads TGTGCCAGCAGCTCAGGGACAGGGAGGTCTGGCTACACCTTC.

This clonotype was observed many times. V usage is TRBV20-1 and J usage is TRBJ2-3, with 10 bases identical to TRBD2. The CDR3 consists of 15 residues. Germline V gene data show CDR1 as DFQATT and CDR2 as SNEGSKA (reference sequence). J lost 6 bases, V lost 0 bases, and 6 bases had no gene match. In DNA, the CDR3 is TGCAGTGCTAGAGATGGGGTAGCGGGAGGTGATACGCAGTATTTT. This sequence encodes CSARDGVAGGDTQYF.

This clonotype was counted ten times or more. This chain joins TRBV3-1 and TRBJ2-7, with a possible D match to TRBD2 (6 bases). Germline CDR1 is LGHDT and CDR2 is YNNKEL (reference sequence). CDR3 size: 11 residues. Deletions cut 4 bases from V and 6 bases from J, with 7 bases between. CDR3 protein: CASSLGSEQYF. The CDR3 DNA reads as TGTGCCAGCAGCCTCGGGAGCGAGCAGTACTTC.

This clonotype was found many times. This chain links TRBV20-1 with TRBJ2-7; 7 bases align to TRBD1. CDR1 DFQATT and CDR2 SNEGSKA come from the germline V gene (reference sequence). Trimming took 0 bases from V and 3 from J; bases not matched to a gene: 5. The CDR3 extends over 14 amino acids. In nucleotides, the CDR3 is TGCAGTGCTAGAGAGGCGACAGGGATCTACGAGCAGTACTTC. It yields the protein CSAREATGIYEQYF.

The V call is TRBV18, the J call TRBJ2-6; no firm D call. The CDR3 is 15 residues long. Germline CDR1 reads KGHSH; CDR2 reads LQKENI. The V end lost 2 bases, the J end lost 2 bases, and 7 bases lay between the germline ends. The CDR3 sequence is CASSPGMAGANVLTF. In nucleotides, the CDR3 is TGTGCCAGCTCACCAGGTATGGCTGGGGCCAACGTCCTGACTTTC.

In its sample, this clonotype was seen many times. This chain links TRBV12-3 or TRBV12-4 with TRBJ2-5, with D unresolved. V dropped 2 bases and J dropped 5 bases, with 6 bases sitting between them. This CDR3 spans 12 amino acids. The CDR3 reads CASSLKIETQYF. CDR3 bases: TGTGCCAGCAGTTTAAAAATCGAGACCCAGTACTTC.

This clonotype has only a few counts. This chain uses TRBV7-8 with TRBJ2-2; 7 nucleotides agree with TRBD1. CDR3 length: 14 amino acids. CDR1 is SGHVS and CDR2 is FQNEAQ in the germline V gene. V trimming: 3 bases; J trimming: 7 bases; junction bases outside the gene matches: 5. CDR3 DNA sequence: TGTGCCAGCAGCTTTGAAGGGGGCCACGGGGAGCTGTTTTTT. This sequence encodes CASSFEGGHGELFF. Full variable domain (remainder filled in from reference TRBV7-8 and TRBJ2-2): GAGVSQSPRYKVAKRGQDVALRCDPISGHVSLFWYQQALGQGPEFLTYFQNEAQLDKSGLPSDRFFAERPEGSVSTLKIQRTQQEDSAVYLCASSFEGGHGELFFGEGSRLTVL.

This clonotype came up many times. J is TRBJ2-4 and V is TRBV12-3 or TRBV12-4; D might be TRBD1 (5 bases). Between the trimmed V and J ends, which lost 3 bases and 9 bases, there was a span of 6 bases. This CDR3 has 11 residues. Here the CDR3 DNA reads TGTGCCAGCAGTTTTGGGGCCATTCAGTACTTC. Amino acid sequence: CASSFGAIQYF.

This clonotype was seen at least ten times. The genes are TRBV6-5 and TRBJ1-2, with D unresolved. The CDR3 loop spans 13 amino acids. Trimming shortened V by 1 base and J by 7 bases, and 10 bases separated the two germline ends. Germline assignment: CDR1 MNHEY and CDR2 SVGAGI. The DNA for the CDR3 is TGTGCCAGCAGTTACTACCAGGCAGTTGGCTACACCTTC. Its translation is CASSYYQAVGYTF.

This clonotype was recorded at least ten times. This chain joins TRBV12-3 or TRBV12-4 and TRBJ2-3, with 10 positions matching TRBD2. Trimming removed 5 bases from V and 7 bases from J; junction bases left unmatched: 3. The CDR3 is 13 amino acids. The CDR3 region is CASSGTSVNTQYF. The CDR3 bases are TGTGCCAGCAGTGGGACTAGCGTGAATACGCAGTATTTT.

In this sample, this clonotype turned up many times. The rearrangement links TRBV20-1 to TRBJ2-2; 7 positions match TRBD1. V trimming: 4 bases; J trimming: 0 bases; junction bases outside the gene matches: 8. The germline V gene has CDR1 DFQATT and CDR2 SNEGSKA (reference sequence). This CDR3 has 16 amino acids. The CDR3 is CSAIRGGAANTGELFF. As DNA, the CDR3 is TGCAGTGCTATAAGAGGGGGCGCGGCGAACACCGGGGAGCTGTTTTTT.

This clonotype turned up a few times. The genes are TRBV20-1 and TRBJ2-7; 12 nucleotides match TRBD2. The CDR3 has 15 amino acids. Germline CDR1 DFQATT, CDR2 SNEGSKA (reference sequence). V shed 0 bases and J 4 bases; nucleotides not matched to a gene: 4. The CDR3 bases are TGCAGTGCTAGAGAACTAGCGGGGGGAGTGTACGAGCAGTACTTC. As protein: CSARELAGGVYEQYF.

This clonotype was seen more than once but under ten times. This chain uses TRBV28 with TRBJ2-7, with 7 positions matching TRBD2. Losses at the gene ends were 5 bases for V and 0 bases for J; bases not matched to a gene: 10. Per the germline V gene, CDR1 is MDHEN and CDR2 is SYDVKM. This CDR3 comprises 16 residues. As DNA, the CDR3 is TGTGCCAGCAGTAGGCCTCTATGGGAGGGCTCCTACGAGCAGTACTTC. It is translated as CASSRPLWEGSYEQYF.

In its sample, this clonotype was seen many times. The CDR3 coding sequence is TGTGCCAGCAGCGTGACGGACAGTGGCTACACCTTC. It specifies CASSVTDSGYTF. V is TRBV9 and J is TRBJ1-2; D may be TRBD1 (6 bases). The CDR3 totals 12 residues. Trimming pared 2 bases from V and 7 bases from J, leaving 9 bases between. CDR1 and CDR2 (germline): SGDLS, YYNGEE. The full variable domain, its missing parts supplied by reference TRBV9 and TRBJ1-2, is DSGVTQTPKHLITATGQRVTLRCSPRSGDLSVYWYQQSLDQGLQFLIQYYNGEERAKGNILERFSAQQFPDLHSELNLSSLELGDSALYFCASSVTDSGYTFGSGTRLTVV.